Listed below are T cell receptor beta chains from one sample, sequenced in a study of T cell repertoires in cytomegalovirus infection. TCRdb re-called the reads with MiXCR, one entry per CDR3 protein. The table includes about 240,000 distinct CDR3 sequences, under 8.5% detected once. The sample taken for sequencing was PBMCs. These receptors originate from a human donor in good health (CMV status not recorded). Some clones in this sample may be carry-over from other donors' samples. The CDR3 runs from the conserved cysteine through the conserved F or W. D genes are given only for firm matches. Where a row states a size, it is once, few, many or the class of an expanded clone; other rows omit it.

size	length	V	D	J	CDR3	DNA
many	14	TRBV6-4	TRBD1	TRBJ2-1	CASTGQGFFDEQFF	TGTGCCAGTACGGGACAGGGTTTCTTCGATGAGCAGTTCTTC
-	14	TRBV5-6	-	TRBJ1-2	CASSLPGSFHGYAF	TGTGCCAGCAGCCTCCCCGGGTCCTTCCATGGCTACGCCTTC
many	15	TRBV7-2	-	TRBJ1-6	CASSLVPLGDSPLHF	TGTGCCAGCAGCTTAGTTCCCCTGGGGGATTCACCCCTCCACTTT
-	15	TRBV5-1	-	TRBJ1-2	CASSPDPGQDYGYTF	TGCGCCAGCAGCCCCGACCCGGGGCAGGACTATGGCTACACCTTC
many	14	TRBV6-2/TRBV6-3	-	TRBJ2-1	CASLQPGNYNEQFF	TGTGCCAGCCTACAACCAGGGAACTACAATGAGCAGTTCTTC
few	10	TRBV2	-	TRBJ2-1	CASTLREQFF	TGTGCCAGCACCCTCAGGGAGCAGTTCTTC
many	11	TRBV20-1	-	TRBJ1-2	CSASQQYGYTF	TGCAGTGCTAGTCAGCAATATGGCTACACCTTC
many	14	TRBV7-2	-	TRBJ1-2	CASSSKTDNYGYTF	TGTGCCAGCAGCTCAAAGACAGATAACTATGGCTACACCTTC
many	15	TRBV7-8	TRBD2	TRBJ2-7	CASSPPGLAGYEQYF	TGTGCCAGCAGCCCCCCGGGACTAGCGGGGTACGAGCAGTACTTC
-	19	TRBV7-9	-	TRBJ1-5	CASSLEATDPKPSNQPQHF	TGTGCCAGCAGCTTAGAGGCCACCGACCCGAAGCCTAGCAATCAGCCCCAGCATTTT
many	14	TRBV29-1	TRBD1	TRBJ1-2	CSVARTGPNYGYTF	TGCAGCGTTGCCAGGACAGGTCCTAACTATGGCTACACCTTC
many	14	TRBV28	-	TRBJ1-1	CAIMGSTQGGGAFF	TGTGCCATCATGGGCTCCACACAGGGCGGGGGAGCTTTCTTT
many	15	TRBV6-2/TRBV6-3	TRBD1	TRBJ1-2	CASRSTGKGSYGYTF	TGTGCCAGCAGATCGACAGGGAAAGGTAGCTATGGCTACACCTTC
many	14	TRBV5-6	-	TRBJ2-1	CASSLPPSYNEQFF	TGTGCCAGCAGTTTACCCCCATCCTACAATGAGCAGTTCTTC
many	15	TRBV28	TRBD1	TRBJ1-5	CASTLGTVSNQPQHF	TGTGCCAGCACCTTAGGGACAGTTAGCAATCAGCCCCAGCATTTT
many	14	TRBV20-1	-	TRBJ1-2	CSAREGGRIYGYTF	TGCAGTGCTAGAGAAGGGGGGCGCATCTATGGCTACACCTTC
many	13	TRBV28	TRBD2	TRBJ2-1	CASKSGAYNEQFF	TGTGCCAGCAAAAGCGGGGCCTACAATGAGCAGTTCTTC
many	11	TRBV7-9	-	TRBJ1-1	CASSSTGGAFF	TGTGCCAGCAGCTCGACAGGAGGAGCTTTCTTT
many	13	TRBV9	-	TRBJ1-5	CASSAALDQPQHF	TGTGCCAGCAGCGCCGCCCTAGATCAGCCCCAGCATTTT
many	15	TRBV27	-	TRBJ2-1	CASRIDVVSYNEQFF	TGTGCCAGCAGAATCGACGTAGTCTCCTACAATGAGCAGTTCTTC
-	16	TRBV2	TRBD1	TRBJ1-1	CASTGTGPSVNTEAFF	TGTGCCAGCACGGGGACAGGGCCCTCGGTGAACACTGAAGCTTTCTTT
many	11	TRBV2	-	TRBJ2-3	CASTMADTQYF	TGTGCCAGCACGATGGCTGATACGCAGTATTTT
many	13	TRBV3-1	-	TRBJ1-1	CASSLGVDTEAFF	TGTGCCAGCAGCCTAGGGGTGGACACTGAAGCTTTCTTT
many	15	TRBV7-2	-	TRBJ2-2	CARDRALTNTGELFF	TGTGCCAGAGACAGAGCCCTTACGAACACCGGGGAGCTGTTTTTT
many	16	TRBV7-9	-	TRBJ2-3	CASSSFNRNPAHTQYF	TGTGCCAGCAGCTCCTTTAACAGAAATCCTGCCCATACGCAGTATTTT
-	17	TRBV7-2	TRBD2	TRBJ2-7	CASSWGLAGLSSYEQYF	TGTGCCAGCAGCTGGGGACTAGCGGGATTGAGCTCCTACGAGCAGTACTTC
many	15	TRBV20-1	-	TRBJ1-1	CSAPLQRTMNTEAFF	TGCAGTGCACCCCTGCAGAGAACCATGAACACTGAAGCTTTCTTT
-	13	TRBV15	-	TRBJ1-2	CATSRDALDGYTF	TGTGCCACCAGCAGAGATGCCCTCGATGGCTACACCTTC
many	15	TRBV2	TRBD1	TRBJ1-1	CASNKRGQGASEAFF	TGTGCCAGCAATAAACGCGGACAGGGGGCGTCTGAAGCTTTCTTT
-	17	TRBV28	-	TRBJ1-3	CASSLMRGLSSGNTIYF	TGTGCCAGCAGTTTAATGAGGGGCCTGAGCTCTGGAAACACCATATATTTT
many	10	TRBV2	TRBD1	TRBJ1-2	CASSVQGGEF	TGTGCCAGCAGTGTACAGGGGGGGGAATTC
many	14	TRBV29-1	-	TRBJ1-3	CSVAPGFSGNTIYF	TGCAGCGTAGCCCCAGGGTTCTCTGGAAACACCATATATTTT
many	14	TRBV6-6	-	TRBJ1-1	CASSYDNTLVGAFF	TGTGCCAGCAGTTACGATAACACCTTAGTCGGAGCTTTCTTT
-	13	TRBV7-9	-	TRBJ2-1	CASSPLPRFEQFF	TGTGCCAGCAGCCCCCTTCCTAGATTCGAGCAGTTCTTC
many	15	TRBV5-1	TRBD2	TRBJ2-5	CASSLVLAGEETQYF	TGCGCCAGCAGCTTGGTTCTAGCGGGGGAAGAGACCCAGTACTTC